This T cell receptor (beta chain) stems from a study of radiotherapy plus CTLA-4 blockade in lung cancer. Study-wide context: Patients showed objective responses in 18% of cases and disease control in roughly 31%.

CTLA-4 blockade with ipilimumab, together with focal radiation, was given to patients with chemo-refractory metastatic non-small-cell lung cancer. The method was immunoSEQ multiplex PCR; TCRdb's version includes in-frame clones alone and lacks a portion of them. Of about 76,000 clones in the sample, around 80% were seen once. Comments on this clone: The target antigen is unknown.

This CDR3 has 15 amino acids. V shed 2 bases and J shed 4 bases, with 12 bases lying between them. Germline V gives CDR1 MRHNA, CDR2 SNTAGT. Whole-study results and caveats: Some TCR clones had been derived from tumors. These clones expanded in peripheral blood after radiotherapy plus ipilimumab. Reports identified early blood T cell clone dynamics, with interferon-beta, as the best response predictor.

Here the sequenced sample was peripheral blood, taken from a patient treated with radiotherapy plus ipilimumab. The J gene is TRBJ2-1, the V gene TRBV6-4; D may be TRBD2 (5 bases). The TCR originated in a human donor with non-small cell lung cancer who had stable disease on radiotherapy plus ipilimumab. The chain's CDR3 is CASSDTAEEYNEQFF. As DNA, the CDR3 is TGTGCCAGCAGTGACACAGCGGAAGAATACAATGAGCAGTTCTTC.